This note documents a single TCR beta chain sequence. The CDR3 has 15 residues. The germline V gene has CDR1 MNHNS and CDR2 SASEGT. Trimming took 0 bases from V and 8 from J, leaving 16 bases between them. Produced via immunoSEQ multiplex PCR; TCRdb's table is partial and in-frame only. The sample lists roughly 29,000 clones, around 87% occurring once. This sample's treatment: preoperative locoregional IRX-2 cytokine immunotherapy. Preoperative locoregional IRX-2 cytokine immunotherapy was tested in the phase Ib source study. This specimen comes from a study of preoperative IRX-2 immunotherapy in early breast cancer.

The origin of this receptor is a human donor with breast cancer. The rearrangement uses TRBV6-1 and TRBJ1-2, with a tentative D call TRBD1 (6 bases). Sampling was done from a patient treated with IRX-2 immunotherapy. CDR3 protein: CASSEAGGRFDGYTF. In DNA form, the CDR3 reads TGTGCCAGCAGTGAAGCGGGGGGCAGGTTCGACGGCTACACCTTC.